The 22 T cell receptor beta chains presented below share a single source sample, sequenced in a study of beta chain features in type 1 diabetes. The sequenced template was cDNA made from the entire isolated RNA. Libraries were prepared by immunoSEQ multiplex PCR; TCRdb keeps only in-frame clonotypes and omits some of them. This sample yields around 280,000 clones, of which roughly 8% are seen a single time; roughly 1% belongs to the top ten. Sequenced material: central memory CD4+ T cells from blood. The receptors were gathered from a woman under 30 in good health.

This sequence joins TRBV7-2 and TRBJ1-1; 7 bases fit TRBD1. This CDR3 region has 15 residues. The germline CDR1 and CDR2 sequences are SGHTA and FQGNSA. J was trimmed by 7 bases and V by 4 bases; bases with no gene match: 12. CDR3 nucleotides: TGTGCCAGCAGCTCGCGGACAGGCCGGAAGGGTGAAGCTTTCTTT. Translating it yields CASSSRTGRKGEAFF.

The chain joins TRBV11-2 to TRBJ2-1; no clear D. Trimming stripped 5 bases from V and 9 bases from J, with 14 bases between. The germline V gene encodes CDR1 SGHAT and CDR2 FQNNGV. CDR3 length: 13 amino acids. The chain's CDR3 is CASSRVLSGEQFF. The CDR3 DNA sequence: TGTGCCAGCAGCCGGGTCTTGTCTGGTGAGCAGTTCTTC.

This clone was observed a handful of times. The rearrangement links TRBV28 to TRBJ2-3, with TRBD2 matching over 8 bases. V lost 7 bases, J lost 1 base, and 4 bases stayed unmatched. The CDR3 is made up of 14 amino acids. Germline V gives CDR1 MDHEN, CDR2 SYDVKM. The CDR3 protein is CASMARGGTDTQYF. The CDR3 nucleotides are TGTGCCAGCATGGCGCGGGGGGGCACAGATACGCAGTATTTT.

In this sample, this clone turned up a few times. The chain carries TRBV14 and TRBJ2-2; TRBD2 matches at 10 bases. The germline V gene encodes CDR1 SGHDN and CDR2 FVKESK. This CDR3 region has 18 residues. V shed 0 bases and J 0 bases; nucleotides not matched to a gene: 4. CDR3 sequence reads: CASSQENSGRPNTGELFF. DNA of the CDR3: TGTGCCAGCAGCCAAGAGAATAGCGGGAGGCCGAACACCGGGGAGCTGTTTTTT.

This clone was found a few times. The rearrangement links TRBV6-6 to TRBJ2-7; 9 bases align to TRBD2. V lost 3 bases and J lost 7; bases outside the gene matches: 10. The CDR3 sequence is 15 residues long. Germline V CDR1 and CDR2: MNHNY, SVGAGI (reference sequence). Written as DNA, the CDR3 is TGTGCCAGCAGTTATAAGCGGGAGGCCCGTGTGGAGCAGTACTTC. It translates to CASSYKREARVEQYF.

A note on this clone: A much larger clone lies a single base off, so this may be a read error. This chain joins TRBV5-4 and TRBJ1-3; D ambiguous. Germline V CDR1 and CDR2: SGHNT, YYREEE (reference sequence). The V end lost 2 bases, the J end lost 2 bases, and 8 bases lay between the germline ends. The CDR3 is 14 amino acids. In DNA form, the CDR3 reads TGTGCCAGCAGCTTAGGTTTTGCTGGAAACACCATATATTTT. Amino acid sequence: CASSLGFAGNTIYF.

Turning to this clone: The sample holds other DNA sequences that translate to the same CDR3. The chain uses TRBV5-1 and TRBJ1-2; D remains ambiguous. CDR1 and CDR2 from the germline V gene are SGHRS and YFSETQ. The length of the CDR3 is 13 residues. The V end lost 4 bases, the J end lost 2 bases, and 9 bases lay between the germline ends. In DNA form, the CDR3 reads TGCGCCAGCAGCGACGGATCAAACTATGGCTACACCTTC. Encoded protein: CASSDGSNYGYTF.

The chain joins TRBV19 to TRBJ1-4; 7 bases align to TRBD1. Per the germline V gene, CDR1 is LNHDA and CDR2 is SQIVND (reference sequence). J was trimmed by 8 bases and V by 6 bases; bases with no gene match: 9. The CDR3 covers 14 residues. CDR3 amino acids: CASRGLGTAEKLFF. In DNA, the CDR3 is TGTGCCAGTAGGGGTCTCGGGACAGCCGAAAAACTGTTTTTT.

This clone was detected many times. The chain employs TRBV7-2 and TRBJ2-6; D remains unclear. The CDR3 runs to 13 residues. V was clipped by 5 bases and J by 4 bases, with 6 bases between them. The germline V gene encodes CDR1 SGHTA and CDR2 FQGNSA. CDR3 region: CASSPYGANVLTF. Written as DNA, the CDR3 is TGTGCCAGCAGCCCGTACGGGGCCAACGTCCTGACTTTC.

This clone was observed many times. This chain links TRBV5-1 with TRBJ2-7; D is undetermined. The CDR3 consists of 14 residues. V shed 1 base and J shed 3 bases, with 11 bases lying between them. Germline values: CDR1 SGHRS, CDR2 YFSETQ. CDR3 nucleotides: TGCGCCAGCAGCTTGAGCTCTGGGGTCTACGAGCAGTACGTC. Amino acids: CASSLSSGVYEQYV.

The sample holds a few counts of this clone. V and J are TRBV25-1 and TRBJ2-5; D perhaps matches TRBD2 (7 bases). This CDR3 comprises 14 residues. Trimming removed 2 bases from V and 5 bases from J, with 12 bases in between. Germline V CDR1 and CDR2: MGHDK, SYGVNS. Written as DNA, the CDR3 is TGTGCCAGCAGTGAACGCGGGGGCGGGGAGACCCAGTACTTC. Translation: CASSERGGGETQYF.

This clone came up a few times. The chain couples TRBV9 to TRBJ1-2, with a weak D call TRBD1 (6 bases). Trimming left V 5 bases short and J 2 bases short, with 19 bases between. This CDR3 region has 16 residues. Germline V gene lookup returns CDR1 SGDLS and CDR2 YYNGEE. The CDR3 spells CASRGTPKGANYGYTF. The CDR3 DNA sequence: TGTGCCAGCAGGGGGACACCGAAGGGTGCGAACTATGGCTACACCTTC.

The rearrangement joins TRBV9 to TRBJ2-1; 8 bases align to TRBD1. Trimming took 2 bases from V and 10 from J; bases not matched to a gene: 14. Germline values: CDR1 SGDLS, CDR2 YYNGEE. The CDR3 runs to 16 residues. The CDR3 spells CASSVYAGQGAGEQFF. The CDR3 region has the DNA TGTGCCAGCAGCGTTTATGCTGGGCAGGGGGCAGGGGAGCAGTTCTTC. Complete variable domain (other parts from reference TRBV9 and TRBJ2-1): DSGVTQTPKHLITATGQRVTLRCSPRSGDLSVYWYQQSLDQGLQFLIQYYNGEERAKGNILERFSAQQFPDLHSELNLSSLELGDSALYFCASSVYAGQGAGEQFFGPGTRLTVL.

V is TRBV15 and J is TRBJ1-4; D gene unclear. Germline loops: CDR1 LNHNV, CDR2 YYDKDF (reference sequence). The V gene lost 2 bases and the J gene lost 5 bases, with 12 bases spanning the gap. This CDR3 is 15 amino acids long. CDR3 protein: CATSRMTVSNEKLFF. The CDR3 DNA follows: TGTGCCACCAGCAGAATGACCGTTTCCAATGAAAAACTGTTTTTT.

This clone was counted only a few times. This chain joins TRBV10-2 and TRBJ1-2; tentative D call: TRBD1 (5 bases). The CDR3 totals 14 residues. Looked up from germline, CDR1 is WSHSY and CDR2 is SAAADI. The ends were cut back, 6 bases at V and 2 bases at J, with 13 bases in the middle. CDR3 region: CASSQVRDNYGYTF. Here the CDR3 DNA reads TGCGCCAGCAGCCAAGTCAGGGACAACTATGGCTACACCTTC.

This chain connects TRBV11-2 to TRBJ2-2; 9 bases align to TRBD1. The J segment lost 1 base and the V segment lost 7 bases, leaving 4 bases of the junction unmatched. The CDR3 is made up of 15 amino acids. Germline V gives CDR1 SGHAT, CDR2 FQNNGV. Written as DNA, the CDR3 is TGTGCCAGCATCAAGGACAGGGGGAACACCGGGGAGCTGTTTTTT. Encoded protein: CASIKDRGNTGELFF. Using reference TRBV11-2 and TRBJ2-2 for the parts outside the CDR3, the full variable domain is EAGVAQSPRYKIIEKRQSVAFWCNPISGHATLYWYQQILGQGPKLLIQFQNNGVVDDSQLPKDRFSAERLKGVDSTLKIQPAKLEDSAVYLCASIKDRGNTGELFFGEGSRLTVL.

This clone showed up many times. The chain uses TRBV9 and TRBJ2-4, with D uncertain. CDR3 length: 14 residues. The germline CDR1 and CDR2 sequences are SGDLS and YYNGEE. The V gene lost 3 bases and the J gene lost 6 bases, with 13 bases spanning the gap. The CDR3 sequence is CASSAGSPTNIQYF. The CDR3 nucleotides read TGTGCCAGCAGCGCGGGCTCCCCGACAAACATTCAGTACTTC.

This chain joins TRBV7-8 and TRBJ2-5, with 14 bases that match TRBD2. CDR1 and CDR2 from the germline V gene are SGHVS and FQNEAQ. This CDR3 contains 17 residues. The trim removed 5 bases at V and 5 bases at J, leaving 10 bases unmatched. The CDR3 is CASSLGTSGSPRETQYF. CDR3 bases: TGTGCCAGCAGCCTGGGGACTAGCGGGAGTCCTCGGGAGACCCAGTACTTC.

This clone was observed a few times. This chain connects TRBV7-2 to TRBJ2-5; 9 bases are shared with TRBD2. Germline-derived CDR1 and CDR2 are SGHTA and FQGNSA. CDR3 length: 15 amino acids. The V segment lost 5 bases and the J segment 5 bases; nucleotides outside the gene matches: 9. CDR3 in DNA: TGTGCCAGCAGCACGGGACTAGCCTTGACCGAGACCCAGTACTTC. Translation gives CASSTGLALTETQYF.

The V and J genes are TRBV7-8 and TRBJ2-7; 7 nucleotides agree with TRBD1. The germline CDR1 and CDR2 sequences are SGHVS and FQNEAQ. The CDR3 covers 15 residues. J was trimmed by 0 bases and V by 3 bases; bases with no gene match: 5. CDR3 protein: CASSLEGQVSYEQYF. The CDR3 DNA sequence: TGTGCCAGCAGCTTGGAAGGACAGGTCTCCTACGAGCAGTACTTC.

This clone was detected a few times. V gene TRBV9 combines with J gene TRBJ2-3; D call uncertain. CDR1 and CDR2 from the germline V gene are SGDLS and YYNGEE. With 0 bases removed from V and 5 bases from J, the gap between germline ends came to 10 bases. The CDR3 is 14 residues long. CDR3 region: CASSVAQNGDTQYF. As DNA, the CDR3 is TGTGCCAGCAGCGTAGCTCAGAACGGAGATACGCAGTATTTT.

V gene TRBV30 combines with J gene TRBJ1-5; no firm D call. Germline-derived CDR1 and CDR2 are GTSNPN and SVGIG (reference sequence). V lost 5 bases to trimming and J lost 5 bases, with 13 bases between them. CDR3 length: 13 amino acids. CDR3 in amino acids: CAWGSGPHQPQHF. The CDR3 DNA is TGTGCCTGGGGCTCAGGTCCTCATCAGCCCCAGCATTTT.